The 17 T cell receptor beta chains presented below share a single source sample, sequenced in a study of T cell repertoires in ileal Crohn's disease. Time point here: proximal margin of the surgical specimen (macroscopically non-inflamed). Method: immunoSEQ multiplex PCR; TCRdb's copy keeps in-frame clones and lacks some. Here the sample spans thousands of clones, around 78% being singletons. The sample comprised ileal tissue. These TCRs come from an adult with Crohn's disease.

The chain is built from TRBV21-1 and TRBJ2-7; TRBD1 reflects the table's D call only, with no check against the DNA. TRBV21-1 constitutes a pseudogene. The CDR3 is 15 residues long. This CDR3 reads CASSKGPTGGGEQYF. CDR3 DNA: TGTGCCAGCAGCAAAGGGCCGACAGGGGGGGGCGAGCAGTACTTC.

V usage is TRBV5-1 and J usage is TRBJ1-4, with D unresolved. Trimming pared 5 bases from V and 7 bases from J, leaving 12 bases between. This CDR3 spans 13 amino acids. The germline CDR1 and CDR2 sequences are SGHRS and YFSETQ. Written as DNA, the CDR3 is TGCGCCAGCAGTATTGGTGGACGTGAAAAACTGTTTTTT. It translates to CASSIGGREKLFF.

In nucleotides, the CDR3 is TGTGCCAGCTCACCGACGCGGGGGAATGGTGCCCGTCAGCCCCAGCATTTT. This sequence encodes CASSPTRGNGARQPQHF. This rearrangement joins TRBV18 to TRBJ1-5; tentatively, D is TRBD1 (5 bases). This CDR3 has 17 amino acids. V lost 3 bases to trimming and J lost 6 bases, with 21 bases between them. Germline V gene lookup returns CDR1 KGHSH and CDR2 LQKENI. The full variable domain, in which reference TRBV18 and TRBJ1-5 provide the parts outside the CDR3, is NAGVMQNPRHLVRRRGQEARLRCSPMKGHSHVYWYRQLPEEGLKFMVYLQKENIIDESGMPKERFSAEFPKEGPSILRIQQVVRGDSAAYFCASSPTRGNGARQPQHFGDGTRLSIL.

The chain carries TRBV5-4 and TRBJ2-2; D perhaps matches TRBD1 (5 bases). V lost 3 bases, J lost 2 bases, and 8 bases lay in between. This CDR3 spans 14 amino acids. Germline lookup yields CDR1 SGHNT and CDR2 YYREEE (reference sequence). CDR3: CASSSDRNTGELFF. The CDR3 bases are TGTGCCAGCAGCTCTGACAGAAACACCGGGGAGCTGTTTTTT.

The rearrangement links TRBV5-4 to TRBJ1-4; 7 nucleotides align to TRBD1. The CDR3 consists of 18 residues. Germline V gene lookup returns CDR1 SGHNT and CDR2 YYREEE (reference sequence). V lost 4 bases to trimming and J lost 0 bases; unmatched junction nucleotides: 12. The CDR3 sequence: CASSPRDSPIATNEKLFF. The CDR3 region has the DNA TGTGCCAGCAGCCCCCGGGACAGCCCCATCGCAACTAATGAAAAACTGTTTTTT.

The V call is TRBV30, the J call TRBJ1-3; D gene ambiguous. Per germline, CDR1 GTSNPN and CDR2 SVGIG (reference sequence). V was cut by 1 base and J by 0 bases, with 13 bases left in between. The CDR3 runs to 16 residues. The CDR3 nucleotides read TGTGCCTGGAGTGGGTACTCCGGATACTCTGGAAACACCATATATTTT. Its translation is CAWSGYSGYSGNTIYF.

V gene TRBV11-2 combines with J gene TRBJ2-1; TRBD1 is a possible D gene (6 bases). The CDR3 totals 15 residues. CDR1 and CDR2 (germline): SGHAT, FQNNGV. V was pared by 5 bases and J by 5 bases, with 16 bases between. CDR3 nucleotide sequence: TGTGCCAGCAGCCCACCTCAGGGGCGCCACAATGAGCAGTTCTTC. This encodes CASSPPQGRHNEQFF. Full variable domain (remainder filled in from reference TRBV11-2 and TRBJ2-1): EAGVAQSPRYKIIEKRQSVAFWCNPISGHATLYWYQQILGQGPKLLIQFQNNGVVDDSQLPKDRFSAERLKGVDSTLKIQPAKLEDSAVYLCASSPPQGRHNEQFFGPGTRLTVL.

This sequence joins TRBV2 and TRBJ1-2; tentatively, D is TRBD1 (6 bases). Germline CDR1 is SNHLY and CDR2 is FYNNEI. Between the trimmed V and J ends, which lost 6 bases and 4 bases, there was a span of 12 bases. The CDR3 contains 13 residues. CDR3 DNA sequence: TGTGCCAGCAGGACCACAGGGCGCTATGGCTACACCTTC. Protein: CASRTTGRYGYTF.

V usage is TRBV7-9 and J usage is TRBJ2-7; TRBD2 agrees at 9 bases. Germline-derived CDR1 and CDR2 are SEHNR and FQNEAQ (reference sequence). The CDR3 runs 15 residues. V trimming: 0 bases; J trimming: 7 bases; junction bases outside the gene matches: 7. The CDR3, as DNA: TGTGCCAGCAGCTTAGCGTTAGCGGGAGCGGAAGAGCAGTACTTC. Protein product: CASSLALAGAEEQYF.

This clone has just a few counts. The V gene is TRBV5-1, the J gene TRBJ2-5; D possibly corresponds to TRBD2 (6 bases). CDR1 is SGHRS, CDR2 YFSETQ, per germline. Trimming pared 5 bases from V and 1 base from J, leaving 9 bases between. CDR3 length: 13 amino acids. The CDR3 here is CASSKGLQETQYF. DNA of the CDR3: TGCGCCAGCAGTAAGGGACTCCAAGAGACCCAGTACTTC.

This chain's CDR3 is CASSPRAGTGSNTGELFF. CDR3 nucleotides: TGTGCCAGCTCACCACGGGCCGGGACAGGGTCGAACACCGGGGAGCTGTTTTTT. V gene TRBV18 combines with J gene TRBJ2-2, with 9 positions matching TRBD1. Germline CDR1 is KGHSH and CDR2 is LQKENI. This CDR3 has 18 amino acids. Unmatched junction bases numbered 6, after V lost 1 base and J lost 0 bases. Full variable domain (outside the CDR3, taken from reference TRBV18 and TRBJ2-2): NAGVMQNPRHLVRRRGQEARLRCSPMKGHSHVYWYRQLPEEGLKFMVYLQKENIIDESGMPKERFSAEFPKEGPSILRIQQVVRGDSAAYFCASSPRAGTGSNTGELFFGEGSRLTVL.

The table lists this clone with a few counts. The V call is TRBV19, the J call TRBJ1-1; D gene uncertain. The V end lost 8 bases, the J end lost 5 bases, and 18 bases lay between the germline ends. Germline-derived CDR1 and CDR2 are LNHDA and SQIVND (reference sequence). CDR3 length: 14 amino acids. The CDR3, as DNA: TGTGCCAGTTTTAACCCGGGTGTCGGGACTGAAGCTTTCTTT. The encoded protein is CASFNPGVGTEAFF.

This CDR3 is CASSPMHQQGSGGYTF. CDR3 bases: TGTGCCAGCTCACCGATGCACCAGCAGGGATCTGGTGGCTACACCTTC. This chain joins TRBV18 and TRBJ1-2; D is perhaps TRBD1 (5 bases). The V end was cut by 3 bases, the J end by 7 bases, with 21 bases between. From germline, CDR1 is KGHSH and CDR2 LQKENI. CDR3 length: 16 amino acids.

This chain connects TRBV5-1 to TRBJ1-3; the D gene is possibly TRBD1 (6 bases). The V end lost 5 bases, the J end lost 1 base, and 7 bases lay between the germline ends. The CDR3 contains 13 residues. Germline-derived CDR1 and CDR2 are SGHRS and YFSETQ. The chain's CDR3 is CASSTGSGNTIYF. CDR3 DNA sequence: TGCGCCAGCAGTACAGGGTCTGGAAACACCATATATTTT.

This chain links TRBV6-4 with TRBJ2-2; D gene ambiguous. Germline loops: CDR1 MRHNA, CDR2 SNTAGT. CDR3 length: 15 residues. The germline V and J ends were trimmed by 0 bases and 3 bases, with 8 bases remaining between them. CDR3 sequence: CASSDSKLHTGELFF. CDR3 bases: TGTGCCAGCAGTGACTCGAAACTTCACACCGGGGAGCTGTTTTTT.

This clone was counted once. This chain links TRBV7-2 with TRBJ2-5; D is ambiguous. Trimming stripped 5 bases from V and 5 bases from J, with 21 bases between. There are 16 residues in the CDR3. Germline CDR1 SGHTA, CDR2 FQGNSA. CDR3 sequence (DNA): TGTGCCAGCAGCAAAGGAGCTTTTCCTGGCCGCGAGACCCAGTACTTC. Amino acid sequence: CASSKGAFPGRETQYF.

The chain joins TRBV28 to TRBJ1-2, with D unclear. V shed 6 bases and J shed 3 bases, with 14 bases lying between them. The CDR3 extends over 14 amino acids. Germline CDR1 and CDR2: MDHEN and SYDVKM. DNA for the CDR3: TGTGCCAGCAGGATGAGCCAAGCTGACTATGGCTACACCTTC. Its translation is CASRMSQADYGYTF.